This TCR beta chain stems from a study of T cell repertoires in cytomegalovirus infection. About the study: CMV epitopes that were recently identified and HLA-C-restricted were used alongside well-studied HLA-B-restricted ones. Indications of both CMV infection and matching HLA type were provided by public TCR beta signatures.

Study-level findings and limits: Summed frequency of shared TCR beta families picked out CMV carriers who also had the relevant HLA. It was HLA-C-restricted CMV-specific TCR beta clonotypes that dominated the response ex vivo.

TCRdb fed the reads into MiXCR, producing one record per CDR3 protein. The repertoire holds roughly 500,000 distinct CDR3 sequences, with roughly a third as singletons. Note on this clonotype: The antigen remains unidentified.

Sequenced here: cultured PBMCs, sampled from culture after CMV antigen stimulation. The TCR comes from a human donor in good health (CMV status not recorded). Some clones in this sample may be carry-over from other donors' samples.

CDR3 residues: CASRSFGTDYEQFF. CDR3 coding DNA: TGTGCCAGCAGGAGCTTCGGGACAGATTATGAGCAGTTCTTC. The chain links TRBV6-2 or TRBV6-3 to TRBJ2-1; 7 nucleotides agree with TRBD1. With V trimmed by 6 bases and J by 8 bases, 10 bases remained unmatched. The CDR3 sequence is 14 residues long. The germline V gene encodes CDR1 MNHEY and CDR2 SVGEGT.